One sample yielded the 24 T cell receptor beta chains listed below, sequenced in a study of lung T cells in sarcoidosis with Löfgren's syndrome. Each CDR3 protein is one row after TCRdb ran MiXCR on the reads. The table has some 65,000 distinct CDR3 sequences, less than 25% seen once. Sample: CD4+ T cells from PBMCs. Source of these receptors: a human donor with sarcoidosis (Löfgren's syndrome or another form), or a control subject (not recorded which).

There are many counts of this clonotype. V gene TRBV6-1 combines with J gene TRBJ1-1; D is unresolved. V lost 6 bases and J lost 1, with 12 bases in between. The CDR3 contains 14 residues. Germline lookup yields CDR1 MNHNS and CDR2 SASEGT. CDR3 nucleotide sequence: TGTGCCAGCAGCCCCGGCCGCTGGAACACTGAAGCTTTCTTT. Its protein is CASSPGRWNTEAFF.

This clonotype was seen only once. A read error may explain this, as a much larger clone is one base away. As the CDR3 is not closed by the conserved phenylalanine or tryptophan, this likely results from a read error. The chain couples TRBV20-1 to TRBJ1-5, with D possibly matching TRBD1 (6 bases). V shed 0 bases and J shed 5 bases, with 8 bases lying between them. The V gene's germline CDR1 is DFQATT and CDR2 SNEGSKA (reference sequence). The CDR3 covers 13 residues. In nucleotides, the CDR3 is TGCAGTGCTAGAGAAGAGGGGGATCAGCCCCAGCATCTT. Translation: CSAREEGDQPQHL.

The chain has TRBV5-1 and TRBJ2-5, with 8 nucleotides matching TRBD1. Germline lookup yields CDR1 SGHRS and CDR2 YFSETQ. The CDR3 extends over 15 amino acids. V trimming: 4 bases; J trimming: 4 bases; junction bases outside the gene matches: 9. CDR3 coding DNA: TGCGCCAGCAGCCTAATATCGACAGGGGCAGAGACCCAGTACTTC. This sequence encodes CASSLISTGAETQYF.

The table lists this clonotype with a few counts. This chain links TRBV12-3 or TRBV12-4 with TRBJ2-3, with 12 bases lining up with TRBD2. The V segment lost 6 bases and the J segment 4 bases; nucleotides outside the gene matches: 17. The CDR3 covers 19 residues. The CDR3 sequence: CASRLGLAGGQTSADTQYF. CDR3 DNA sequence: TGTGCCAGCAGACTCGGCCTAGCGGGGGGGCAAACGAGCGCAGATACGCAGTATTTT.

Details on this clonotype: A read error may account for a junction end that differs from germline. The J gene is TRBJ2-7, the V gene TRBV28; no clear D. This CDR3 spans 15 amino acids. CDR1 is MDHEN, CDR2 SYDVKM, per germline. The CDR3 spells CASSFTFASSYEEYF. CDR3 sequence (DNA): TGTGCCAGCAGTTTTACGTTCGCAAGCTCCTACGAGGAGTACTTC. The full variable domain, with the rest looked up from reference TRBV28 and TRBJ2-7, is DVKVTQSSRYLVKRTGEKVFLECVQDMDHENMFWYRQDPGLGLRLIYFSYDVKMKEKGDIPEGYSVSREKKERFSLILESASTNQTSMYLCASSFTFASSYEEYFGPGTRLTVT.

Note on this clonotype: One end of the junction does not line up with germline, which may come from a read error. The chain has TRBV5-1 and TRBJ2-1; D uncertain. The germline V gene encodes CDR1 SGHRS and CDR2 YFSETQ. The CDR3 consists of 15 residues. This chain's CDR3 is CASSLGPLGGNEQSF. In DNA form, the CDR3 reads TGCGCCAGCAGCTTGGGCCCGCTCGGCGGCAATGAGCAGTCCTTC.

This clonotype appeared many times. The V gene is TRBV6-6, the J gene TRBJ2-4; D is possibly TRBD2 (5 bases). V dropped 0 bases and J dropped 0 bases, with 6 bases sitting between them. Germline-derived CDR1 and CDR2 are MNHNY and SVGAGI (reference sequence). The CDR3 covers 15 residues. CDR3 DNA: TGTGCCAGCAGTTACTCAGGACTAGCCAAAAACATTCAGTACTTC. It encodes CASSYSGLAKNIQYF.

This clonotype was observed at least ten times. The chain combines TRBV27 with TRBJ1-2; 7 bases match TRBD1. The CDR3 loop spans 11 amino acids. Germline-derived CDR1 and CDR2 are MNHEY and SMNVEV (reference sequence). The V gene end was trimmed by 8 bases and the J gene end by 7 bases; junction bases not matched to a gene: 4. The CDR3 here is CASQGDGGYTF. DNA for the CDR3: TGTGCCAGCCAGGGGGATGGTGGCTACACCTTC.

This clonotype was picked up many times. The rearrangement links TRBV6-6 to TRBJ1-2; D is unresolved. V was shortened by 0 bases and J by 8 bases, with 13 bases between the two germline ends. Germline CDR1 is MNHNY and CDR2 is SVGAGI (reference sequence). The CDR3 runs 14 residues. CDR3 DNA sequence: TGTGCCAGCAGTTACTCAGGCGGCCGTAGGGGCTACACCTTC. Residues: CASSYSGGRRGYTF.

The V gene is TRBV2, the J gene TRBJ1-6; 7 bases are shared with TRBD1. Trimming took 6 bases from V and 4 from J; bases not matched to a gene: 3. The CDR3 sequence is 14 residues long. Germline CDR1 is SNHLY and CDR2 is FYNNEI. CDR3 region: CASRGDSYNSPLHF. Written as DNA, the CDR3 is TGTGCCAGCAGAGGGGACAGTTATAATTCACCCCTCCACTTT. Using reference TRBV2 and TRBJ1-6 for the parts outside the CDR3, the full variable domain is EPEVTQTPSHQVTQMGQEVILRCVPISNHLYFYWYRQILGQKVEFLVSFYNNEISEKSEIFDDQFSVERPDGSNFTLKIRSTKLEDSAMYFCASRGDSYNSPLHFGNGTRLTVT.

This clonotype was observed once. Possible read error: a much larger clone is one base away. The gene calls are TRBV7-2 and TRBJ1-3, with 8 bases fitting TRBD1. This CDR3 has 16 amino acids. V was pared by 6 bases and J by 4 bases, with 11 bases of the junction left unmatched. The germline V gene has CDR1 SGHTA and CDR2 FQGNSA. Written as DNA, the CDR3 is TGTACCAGCAGGCATCCACACAGGGGGTCGGGAAACACCATATATTTT. Protein: CTSRHPHRGSGNTIYF.

This clonotype showed up just a few times. CDR3 amino acids: CASSPEGLNSPLHF. CDR3 bases: TGCGCCAGCAGCCCTGAAGGGTTGAATTCACCCCTCCACTTT. This sequence joins TRBV5-1 and TRBJ1-6; unclear D gene. This CDR3 is 14 amino acids long. Germline CDR1 is SGHRS and CDR2 is YFSETQ. Trimming pared 4 bases from V and 7 bases from J, leaving 12 bases between.

This clonotype was recorded many times. The V and J genes are TRBV11-2 and TRBJ2-3; the D gene could be TRBD1 or TRBD2 (5 bases each). Germline values: CDR1 SGHAT, CDR2 FQNNGV. The V end was cut by 5 bases, the J end by 8 bases, with 14 bases between. CDR3 size: 13 residues. CDR3 in DNA: TGTGCCAGCAGCCCCCACCAGGGAGTTACGCAGTATTTT. As protein: CASSPHQGVTQYF.

Remarks on this clonotype: This sequence may be a read error, since a much larger clone differs from it by one base. The J gene is TRBJ1-1, the V gene TRBV20-1, with 12 bases that match TRBD1. Germline V lookup: CDR1 DFQATT, CDR2 SNEGSKA (reference sequence). J lost 4 bases, V lost 1 base, and 10 bases had no gene match. The CDR3 is made up of 17 amino acids. In nucleotides, the CDR3 is TGCAGTGCTAGAGGCAATAGGGGGACAGGGGGCGCCACTGAAGCTTTCTTT. It is translated as CSARGNRGTGGATEAFF.

To note about this clonotype: This clone may be a read error of a much larger clone one base away. This chain links TRBV24-1 with TRBJ2-3; 9 positions agree with TRBD1. Trimming cost V 6 bases and J 2 bases; bases outside gene matches: 8. Germline V CDR1 and CDR2: KGHDR, SFDVKD. The CDR3 has 16 residues. CDR3 amino acids: CATSNPGQGPTDTQYF. The CDR3 bases are TGTGCCACCAGTAATCCGGGACAGGGCCCCACAGATACGCAGTATTTT.

This clonotype was seen many times. This chain uses TRBV19 with TRBJ1-5; 10 positions match TRBD1. CDR3 length: 17 residues. Unmatched junction bases numbered 11, after V lost 6 bases and J lost 3 bases. Per germline, CDR1 LNHDA and CDR2 SQIVND (reference sequence). The CDR3, as DNA: TGTGCCAGTAGAAGAGGGGGGACAGGGGACTTCAATCAGCCCCAGCATTTT. As protein: CASRRGGTGDFNQPQHF.

The sample holds a few counts of this clonotype. V and J are TRBV7-9 and TRBJ1-1, with D unresolved. Trimming removed 1 base from V and 0 bases from J, with 3 bases in between. The CDR3 contains 13 residues. Germline assignment: CDR1 SEHNR and CDR2 FQNEAQ (reference sequence). The CDR3 sequence is CASSLVVNTEAFF. The CDR3, as DNA: TGTGCCAGCAGCTTAGTCGTGAACACTGAAGCTTTCTTT.

Only a few counts were recorded for this clonotype. The rearrangement joins TRBV5-1 to TRBJ1-1, with D possibly TRBD1 on 5 matching bases. Trimming removed 4 bases from V and 0 bases from J, with 16 bases in between. This CDR3 region has 16 residues. CDR1 is SGHRS and CDR2 is YFSETQ in the germline V gene. CDR3 in DNA: TGCGCCAGCAGCCTCTATTCCGGGACCTTGAACACTGAAGCTTTCTTT. It is translated as CASSLYSGTLNTEAFF. Filled out from reference TRBV5-1 and TRBJ1-1, the complete variable domain reads KAGVTQTPRYLIKTRGQQVTLSCSPISGHRSVSWYQQTPGQGLQFLFEYFSETQRNKGNFPGRFSGRQFSNSRSEMNVSTLELGDSALYLCASSLYSGTLNTEAFFGQGTRLTVV.

A remark on this clonotype: A much larger clonotype is one base distant, so this may be a read error. The chain carries TRBV7-2 and TRBJ1-1, with D hard to call. Germline assignment: CDR1 SGHTA and CDR2 FQGNSA. This CDR3 spans 13 amino acids. The CDR3 loop reads CASGLDVATEAFF. The CDR3 DNA is TGTGCCAGCGGCTTAGATGTGGCCACTGAAGCTTTCTTT.

The chain employs TRBV3-1 and TRBJ2-1, with D perhaps TRBD1 (7 bases). The germline V gene has CDR1 LGHDT and CDR2 YNNKEL (reference sequence). The CDR3 extends over 16 amino acids. V was pared by 0 bases and J by 8 bases, with 17 bases between. In DNA form, the CDR3 reads TGTGCCAGCAGCCAAGATCAGGGGGGTGTCTTGGATGAGCAGTTCTTC. The encoded protein is CASSQDQGGVLDEQFF.

This clonotype was counted many times. V is TRBV7-8 and J is TRBJ2-7, with D possibly matching TRBD1 (6 bases). The germline CDR1 and CDR2 sequences are SGHVS and FQNEAQ. Trimming pared 1 base from V and 2 bases from J, leaving 6 bases between. The CDR3 has 13 amino acids. The CDR3 here is CASSLGTAYEQYF. CDR3 DNA sequence: TGTGCCAGCAGCTTAGGGACAGCCTACGAGCAGTACTTC.

Worth noting for this clonotype: This may be a read error, as it is one base from a much larger clone. The chain couples TRBV19 to TRBJ2-5; the D gene is possibly TRBD1 (6 bases). Per the germline V gene, CDR1 is LNHDA and CDR2 is SQIVND (reference sequence). V was shortened by 8 bases and J by 0 bases, with 19 bases between the two germline ends. The CDR3 spans 16 residues. For the CDR3, the DNA is TGTGCCAGTGGTACGATCCGGGACATGTACCAAGAGACCCAGTACTTC. This codes for CASGTIRDMYQETQYF.

In the case of this clonotype: Since a much larger clone is just one base distant, this may be a read error. J is TRBJ2-3 and V is TRBV6-1; 8 bases line up with TRBD2. Per the germline V gene, CDR1 is MNHNS and CDR2 is SASEGT. V lost 6 bases, J lost 2 bases, and 10 bases stayed unmatched. This CDR3 contains 16 residues. The CDR3 DNA is TGTGCCAGCAGACTGGGGACTAGAGGGGACACAGATACGCAGTATTTT. Protein sequence: CASRLGTRGDTDTQYF.

This clonotype has at least ten counts. V is TRBV12-3 or TRBV12-4 and J is TRBJ2-1; possibly TRBD1 for D (5 bases). The CDR3 length is 14 residues. The V end was cut by 1 base, the J end by 10 bases, with 14 bases between. The CDR3 DNA follows: TGTGCCAGCAGTTTAGGCCCTGTGAAGGGGGAGCAGTTCTTC. Translated, it gives CASSLGPVKGEQFF.